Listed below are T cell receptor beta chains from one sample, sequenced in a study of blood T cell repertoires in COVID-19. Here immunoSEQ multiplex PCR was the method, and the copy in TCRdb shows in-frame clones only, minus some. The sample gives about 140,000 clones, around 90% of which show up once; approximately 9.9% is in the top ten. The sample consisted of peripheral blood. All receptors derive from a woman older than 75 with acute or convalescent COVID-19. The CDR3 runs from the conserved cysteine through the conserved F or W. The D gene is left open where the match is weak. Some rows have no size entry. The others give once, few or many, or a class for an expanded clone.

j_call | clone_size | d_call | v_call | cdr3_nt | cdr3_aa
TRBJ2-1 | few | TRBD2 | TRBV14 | TGTGCCAGCAGCCGCACTAGCGGGGGGATATACAATGAGCAGTTCTTC | CASSRTSGGIYNEQFF
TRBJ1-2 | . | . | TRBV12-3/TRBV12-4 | TGTGCCAGCAGTTTATCAGGGGACGGCTACACCTTC | CASSLSGDGYTF
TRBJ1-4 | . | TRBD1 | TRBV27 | TGTGCCAGCAGCCCCGACAGGGTCGAGAGGGAAAAACTGTTTTTT | CASSPDRVEREKLFF
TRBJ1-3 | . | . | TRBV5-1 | TGCGCCAGCAGCTTGATGTCAGACTCTGGAAACACCATATATTTT | CASSLMSDSGNTIYF
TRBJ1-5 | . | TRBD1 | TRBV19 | TGTGCCAGTAGTATGATGGGACAGGGTCGACATCAGCCCCAGCATTTT | CASSMMGQGRHQPQHF
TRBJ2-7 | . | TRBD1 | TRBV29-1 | TGCAGCGTTGTAGCAGGGGGCTACGAGCAGTACTTC | CSVVAGGYEQYF
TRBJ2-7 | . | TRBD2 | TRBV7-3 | TGTGCCAGCAGCTCCGAGGGACTAGCCTCCGAGCAGTACTTC | CASSSEGLASEQYF
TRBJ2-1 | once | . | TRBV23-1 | TGCGCCAGCAGTCTTACCCCCCAGGGGGTCGGGGAGGATGAGCAGTTCTTC | CASSLTPQGVGEDEQFF
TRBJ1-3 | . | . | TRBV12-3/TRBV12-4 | TGTGCCAGCAGGTCCGGACAAGGAAACACCATATATTTT | CASRSGQGNTIYF
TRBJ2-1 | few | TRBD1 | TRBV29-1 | TGCAGCGCTGAACTATCGGGACAGTTCTACTCCTACAATGAGCAGTTCTTC | CSAELSGQFYSYNEQFF
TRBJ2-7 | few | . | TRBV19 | TGTGCCAGTAGACCGGGACAAGGGTCCTACGAGCAGTACTTC | CASRPGQGSYEQYF
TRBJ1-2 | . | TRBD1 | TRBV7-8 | TGTGCCAGCAGCCCGACGACAGGGGGCTTTCGGGGCTACACCTTC | CASSPTTGGFRGYTF
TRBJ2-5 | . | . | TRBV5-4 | TGTGCCAGCAGCCCCCGGAGGGGGCTAGAGACCCAGTACTTC | CASSPRRGLETQYF
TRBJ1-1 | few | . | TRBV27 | TGTGCCAGCTCCGGGAACACTGAAGCTTTCTTT | CASSGNTEAFF
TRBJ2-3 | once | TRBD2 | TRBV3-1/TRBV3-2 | TGTGCCAGCAGCCAAGCCGGGACTAGCTGGAAAGATACGCAGTATTTT | CASSQAGTSWKDTQYF
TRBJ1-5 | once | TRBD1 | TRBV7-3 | TGTGCCAGCAGCTTAGACAGGGGACAGCCCCAGCATTTT | CASSLDRGQPQHF
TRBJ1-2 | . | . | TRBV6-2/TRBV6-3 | TGTGCCAGCAGTTCGCCGCCGGGCAGGGCTAACTATGGCTACACCTTC | CASSSPPGRANYGYTF
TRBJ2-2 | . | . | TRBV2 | TGTGCCAGCACCTCGACAGGGAACACCGGGGAGCTGTTTTTT | CASTSTGNTGELFF
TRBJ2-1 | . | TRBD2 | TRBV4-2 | TGTGCCAGCAGCCACCCGGGACTAGCGGGGGGCCCTCCTGAGCAGTTCTTC | CASSHPGLAGGPPEQFF
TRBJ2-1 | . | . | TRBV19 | TGTGCCAGTAGTACGAAGAGAGGGTGGAATGAGCAGTTCTTC | CASSTKRGWNEQFF
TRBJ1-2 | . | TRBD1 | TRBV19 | TGTGCCAGTAGTTTTTCCACCGGGACAGACTATGGCTACACCTTC | CASSFSTGTDYGYTF
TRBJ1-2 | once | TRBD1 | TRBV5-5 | TGTGCCAGCAGCGGGGGACAGGGAGTCTATGGCTACACCTTC | CASSGGQGVYGYTF
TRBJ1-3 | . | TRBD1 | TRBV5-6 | TGTGCCAGCAGCGAACTCAGGGGGAGCTCTGGAAACACCATATATTTT | CASSELRGSSGNTIYF
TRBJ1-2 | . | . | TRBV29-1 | TGCAGCGTAAAGTTCTACGGCTACACCTTC | CSVKFYGYTF
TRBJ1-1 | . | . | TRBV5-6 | TGTGCCAGCAGCTTGTGGCGGGCAACGAACACTGAAGCTTTCTTT | CASSLWRATNTEAFF
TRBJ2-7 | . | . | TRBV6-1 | TGTGCCAGCAGTGAAGTAGCGGCTTCGTTCGAGCAGTACTTC | CASSEVAASFEQYF
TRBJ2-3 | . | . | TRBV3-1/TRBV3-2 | TGTGCCAGCAGCCCCGTAGGGGTTACAGATACGCAGTATTTT | CASSPVGVTDTQYF
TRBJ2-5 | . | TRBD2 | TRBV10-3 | TGTGCCATCAGTGCTGGCGGGGGGGTTTCAGAGACCCAGTACTTC | CAISAGGGVSETQYF
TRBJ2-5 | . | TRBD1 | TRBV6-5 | TGTGCCAGCAACAGAGAAGACAGGGGGCGAGAGACCCAGTACTTC | CASNREDRGRETQYF
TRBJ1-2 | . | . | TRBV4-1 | TGCGCCAGCAGCCAAGACAGGGTTGGCGGCTACACCTTC | CASSQDRVGGYTF
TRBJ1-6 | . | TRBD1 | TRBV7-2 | TGTGCCAGCAGCTTACGAACAGGGGTAGGCTCACCCCTCCACTTT | CASSLRTGVGSPLHF
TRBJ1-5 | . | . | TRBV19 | TGTGCCAGTAGTACCTCAGGGTCCTATAGCAATCAGCCCCAGCATTTT | CASSTSGSYSNQPQHF
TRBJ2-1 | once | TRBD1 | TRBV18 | TGTGCCAGCGGACCCGGGACAGGGGGTCGGGAGCAGTTCTTC | CASGPGTGGREQFF
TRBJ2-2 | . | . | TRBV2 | TGTGCCAGCAAGAGGTCGGGACAGAACACCGGGGAGCTGTTTTTT | CASKRSGQNTGELFF
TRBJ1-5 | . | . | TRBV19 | TGTGCCAGTAGTCCTCAATACGGTCAGCCCCAGCATTTT | CASSPQYGQPQHF
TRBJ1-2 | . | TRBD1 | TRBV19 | TGTGCCAGTAGTGGAAAACAGGGGATTGATGGCTACACCTTC | CASSGKQGIDGYTF
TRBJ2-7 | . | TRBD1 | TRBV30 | TGTGCCTGGAGTGTAGGGACAACAGGGGGCGGTCGATACGAGCAGTACTTC | CAWSVGTTGGGRYEQYF
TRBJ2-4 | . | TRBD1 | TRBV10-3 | TGTGCCATCAGTGAAGGGGACAGACTAGCCAAAAACATTCAGTACTTC | CAISEGDRLAKNIQYF
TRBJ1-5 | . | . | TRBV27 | TGTGCCAGCAGTTTACGGGGGGATCAGCCCCAGCATTTT | CASSLRGDQPQHF
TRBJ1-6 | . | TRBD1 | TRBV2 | TGTGCCAGCACGAGGACAGGGGATTATAATTCACCCCTCCACTTT | CASTRTGDYNSPLHF
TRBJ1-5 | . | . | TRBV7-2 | TGTGCCAGCAGCTTCCCCTGGGGGGGCCCAAATCAGCCCCAGCATTTT | CASSFPWGGPNQPQHF
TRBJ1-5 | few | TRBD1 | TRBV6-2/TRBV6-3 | TGTGCCAGCAGCTTGGGACAGGGTAGGCAGCCCCAGCATTTT | CASSLGQGRQPQHF
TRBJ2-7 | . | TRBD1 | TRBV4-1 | TGCGCCAGCAGCATAGGACAGGGGATTTACGAGCAGTACTTC | CASSIGQGIYEQYF
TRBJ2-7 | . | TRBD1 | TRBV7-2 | TGTGCCAGCAGCTTAACGACCAAGACAGGGAGCTACGAGCAGTACTTC | CASSLTTKTGSYEQYF
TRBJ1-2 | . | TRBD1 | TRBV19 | TGTGCCAGTAGTGTATACGGGACAGAGCTTTATGGCTACACCTTC | CASSVYGTELYGYTF
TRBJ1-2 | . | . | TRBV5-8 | TGTGCCAGCAGCCGCCAGGGCAGGGCGTATGGCTACACCTTC | CASSRQGRAYGYTF
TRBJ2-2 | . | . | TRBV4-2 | TGTGCCAGCAGCCCCGGGTGGGCCGGGGAGCTGTTTTTT | CASSPGWAGELFF
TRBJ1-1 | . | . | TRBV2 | TGTGCCAGCAGCTTAAGCGACTTGGCGGGGACTGAAGCTTTCTTT | CASSLSDLAGTEAFF
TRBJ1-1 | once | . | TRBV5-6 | TGTGCCAGCACCCGTTTTGAGACAGAGAACACTGAAGCTTTCTTT | CASTRFETENTEAFF
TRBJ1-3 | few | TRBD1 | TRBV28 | TGTGCCAGCAGCCCCCCCGGACAGGTAGCTGGAAACACCATATATTTT | CASSPPGQVAGNTIYF
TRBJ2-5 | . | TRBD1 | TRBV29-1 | TGCAGCGTTGGCCCGACAGGGACGAAGACCCAGTACTTC | CSVGPTGTKTQYF
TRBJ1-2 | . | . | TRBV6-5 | TGTGCCAGCAGCCACGCGGGCCTCGGTAACTATGGCTACACCTTC | CASSHAGLGNYGYTF
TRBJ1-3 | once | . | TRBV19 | TGTGCCAGTAGTAGCGGGAGCTCTGGAAACACCATATATTTT | CASSSGSSGNTIYF
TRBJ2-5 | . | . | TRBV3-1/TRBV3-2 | TGTGCCAGCAGCCTCCAGGGGCCCCAAGAGACCCAGTACTTC | CASSLQGPQETQYF
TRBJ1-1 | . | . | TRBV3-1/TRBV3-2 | TGTGCCAGCAGATGGCAGGGAGGCACTGAAGCTTTCTTT | CASRWQGGTEAFF
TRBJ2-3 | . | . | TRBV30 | TGTGCCTGGAGTGGGGGGCCAGATACGCAGTATTTT | CAWSGGPDTQYF
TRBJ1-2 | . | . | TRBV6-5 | TGTGCCAGCAGTTATTGGAAACAGGGAGCTAACTATGGCTACACCTTC | CASSYWKQGANYGYTF
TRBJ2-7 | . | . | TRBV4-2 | TGTGCCAGCAGCCAAGTGGCAGGGCAGGTCGTGTACGAGCAGTACTTC | CASSQVAGQVVYEQYF